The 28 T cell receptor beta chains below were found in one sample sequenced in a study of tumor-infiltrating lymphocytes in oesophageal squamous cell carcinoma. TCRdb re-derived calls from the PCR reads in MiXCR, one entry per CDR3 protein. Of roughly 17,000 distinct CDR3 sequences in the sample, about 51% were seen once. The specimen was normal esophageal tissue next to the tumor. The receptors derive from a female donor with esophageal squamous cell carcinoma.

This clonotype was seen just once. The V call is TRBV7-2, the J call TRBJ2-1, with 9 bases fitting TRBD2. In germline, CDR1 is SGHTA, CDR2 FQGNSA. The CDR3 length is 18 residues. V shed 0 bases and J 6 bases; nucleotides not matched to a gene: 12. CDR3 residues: CASSLASTAGTSLNEQFF. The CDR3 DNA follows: TGTGCCAGCAGCTTAGCGAGTACCGCCGGGACTAGCCTCAATGAGCAGTTCTTC.

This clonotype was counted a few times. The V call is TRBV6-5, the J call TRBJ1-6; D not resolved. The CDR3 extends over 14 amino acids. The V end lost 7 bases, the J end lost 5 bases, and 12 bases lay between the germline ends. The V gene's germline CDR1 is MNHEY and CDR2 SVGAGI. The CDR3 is CASNVGLNNSPLHF. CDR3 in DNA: TGTGCCAGCAACGTAGGACTGAATAATTCACCCCTCCACTTT.

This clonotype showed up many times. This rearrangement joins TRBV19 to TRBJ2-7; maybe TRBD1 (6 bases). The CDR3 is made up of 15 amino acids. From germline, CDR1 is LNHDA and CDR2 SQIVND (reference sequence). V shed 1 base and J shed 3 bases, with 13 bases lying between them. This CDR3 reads CASSIAIGQIYEQYF. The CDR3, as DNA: TGTGCCAGTAGTATAGCTATCGGACAGATCTACGAGCAGTACTTC.

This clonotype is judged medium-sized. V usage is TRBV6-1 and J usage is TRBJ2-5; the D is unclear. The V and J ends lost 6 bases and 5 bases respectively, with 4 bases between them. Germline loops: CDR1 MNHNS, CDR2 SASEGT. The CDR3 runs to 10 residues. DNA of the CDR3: TGTGCCAGCAGAGGGGAGACCCAGTACTTC. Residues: CASRGETQYF.

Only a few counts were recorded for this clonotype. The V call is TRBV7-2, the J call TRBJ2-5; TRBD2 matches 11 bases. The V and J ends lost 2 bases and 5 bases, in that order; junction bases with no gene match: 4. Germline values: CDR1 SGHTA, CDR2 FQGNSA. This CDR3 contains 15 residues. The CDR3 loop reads CASSLLTSGKETQYF. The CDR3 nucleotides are TGTGCCAGCAGCTTATTGACTAGCGGGAAGGAGACCCAGTACTTC.

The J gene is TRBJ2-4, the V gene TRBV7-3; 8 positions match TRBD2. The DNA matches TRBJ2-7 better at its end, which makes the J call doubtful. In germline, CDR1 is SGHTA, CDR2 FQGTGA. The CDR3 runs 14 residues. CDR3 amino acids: CASSLAGGSYEQYF. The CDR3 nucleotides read TGTGCCAGCAGCTTAGCGGGGGGATCCTACGAGCAGTACTTC.

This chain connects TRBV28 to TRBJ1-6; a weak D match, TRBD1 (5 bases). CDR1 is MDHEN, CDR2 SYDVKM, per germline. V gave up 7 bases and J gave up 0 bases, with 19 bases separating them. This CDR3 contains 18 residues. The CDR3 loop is CASTAPGGFSSYNSPLHF. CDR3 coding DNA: TGTGCCAGCACCGCCCCCGGGGGGTTCAGCTCCTATAATTCACCCCTCCACTTT.

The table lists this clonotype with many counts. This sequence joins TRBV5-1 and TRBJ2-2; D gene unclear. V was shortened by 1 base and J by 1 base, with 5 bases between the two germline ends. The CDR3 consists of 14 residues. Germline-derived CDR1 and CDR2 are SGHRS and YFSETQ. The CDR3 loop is CASSLLGNTGELFF. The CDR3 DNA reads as TGCGCCAGCAGCTTGTTGGGGAACACCGGGGAGCTGTTTTTT.

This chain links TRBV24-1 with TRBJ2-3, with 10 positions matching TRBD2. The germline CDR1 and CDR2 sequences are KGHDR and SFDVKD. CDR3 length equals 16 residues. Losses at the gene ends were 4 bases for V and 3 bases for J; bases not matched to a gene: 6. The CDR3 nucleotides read TGTGCCACCAGTGACCCACTAGCGGGAACTACAGATACGCAGTATTTT. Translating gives CATSDPLAGTTDTQYF.

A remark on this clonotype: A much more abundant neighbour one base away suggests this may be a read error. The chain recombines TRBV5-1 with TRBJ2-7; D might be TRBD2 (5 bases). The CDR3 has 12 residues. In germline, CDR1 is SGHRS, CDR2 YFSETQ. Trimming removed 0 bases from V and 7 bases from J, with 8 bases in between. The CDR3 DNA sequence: TGCGCCAGCAGCTTGGATGAGGGTGAGCAGTACTTC. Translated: CASSLDEGEQYF.

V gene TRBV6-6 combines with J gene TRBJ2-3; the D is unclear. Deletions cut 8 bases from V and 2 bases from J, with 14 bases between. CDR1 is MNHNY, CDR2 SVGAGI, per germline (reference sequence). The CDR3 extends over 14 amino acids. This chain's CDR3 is CASQTQATTDTQYF. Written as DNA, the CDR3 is TGTGCCAGCCAAACCCAGGCTACCACAGATACGCAGTATTTT.

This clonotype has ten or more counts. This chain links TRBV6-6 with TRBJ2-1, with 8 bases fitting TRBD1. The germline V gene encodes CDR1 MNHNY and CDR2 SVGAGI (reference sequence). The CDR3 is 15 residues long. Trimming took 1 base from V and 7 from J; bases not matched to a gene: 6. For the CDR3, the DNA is TGTGCCAGCAGTTACTTGGGGACAGGAACTAATGAGCAGTTCTTC. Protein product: CASSYLGTGTNEQFF.

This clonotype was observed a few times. CDR3 nucleotide sequence: TGTGCCAGCAGCTTCGCAGGACTGCAAGAGACCCAGTACTTC. This sequence encodes CASSFAGLQETQYF. The J gene is TRBJ2-5, the V gene TRBV7-2, with D possibly matching TRBD2 (5 bases). The germline V gene has CDR1 SGHTA and CDR2 FQGNSA. The CDR3 is 14 residues long. Deletions cut 3 bases from V and 2 bases from J, with 10 bases between.

DNA for the CDR3: TGTGCCAGCAAAAGGGGTTACAACGCCGAGCAGTACTTC. Translating gives CASKRGYNAEQYF. The rearrangement uses TRBV2 and TRBJ2-7, with a possible D match to TRBD1 (5 bases). The CDR3 sequence is 13 residues long. Trimming left V 7 bases short and J 6 bases short, with 16 bases between. Looked up from germline, CDR1 is SNHLY and CDR2 is FYNNEI.

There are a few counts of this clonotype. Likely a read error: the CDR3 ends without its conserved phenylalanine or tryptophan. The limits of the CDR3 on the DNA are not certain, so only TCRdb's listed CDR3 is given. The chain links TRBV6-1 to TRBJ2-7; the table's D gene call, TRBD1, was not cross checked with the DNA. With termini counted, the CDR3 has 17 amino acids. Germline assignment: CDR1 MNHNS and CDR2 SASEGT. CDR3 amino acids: CASSVTGSGIYGYTFGS.

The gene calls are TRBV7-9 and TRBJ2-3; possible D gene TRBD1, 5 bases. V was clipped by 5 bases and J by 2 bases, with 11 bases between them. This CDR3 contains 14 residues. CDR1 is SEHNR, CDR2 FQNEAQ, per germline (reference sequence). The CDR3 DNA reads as TGTGCCAGCAGCCAGGGTCCCTTCACAGATACGCAGTATTTT. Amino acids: CASSQGPFTDTQYF. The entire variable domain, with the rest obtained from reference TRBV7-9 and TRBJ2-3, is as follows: DTGVSQNPRHKITKRGQNVTFRCDPISEHNRLYWYRQTLGQGPEFLTYFQNEAQLEKSRLLSDRFSAERPKGSFSTLEIQRTEQGDSAMYLCASSQGPFTDTQYFGPGTRLTVL.

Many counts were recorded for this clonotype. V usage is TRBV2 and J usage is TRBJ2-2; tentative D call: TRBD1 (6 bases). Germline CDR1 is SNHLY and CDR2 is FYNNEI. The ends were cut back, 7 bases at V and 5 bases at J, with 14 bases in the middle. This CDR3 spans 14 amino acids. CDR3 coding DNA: TGTGCCAGCAAGGTCCAGGGGCCAACCGGGGAGCTGTTTTTT. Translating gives CASKVQGPTGELFF. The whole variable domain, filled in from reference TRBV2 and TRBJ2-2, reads EPEVTQTPSHQVTQMGQEVILRCVPISNHLYFYWYRQILGQKVEFLVSFYNNEISEKSEIFDDQFSVERPDGSNFTLKIRSTKLEDSAMYFCASKVQGPTGELFFGEGSRLTVL.

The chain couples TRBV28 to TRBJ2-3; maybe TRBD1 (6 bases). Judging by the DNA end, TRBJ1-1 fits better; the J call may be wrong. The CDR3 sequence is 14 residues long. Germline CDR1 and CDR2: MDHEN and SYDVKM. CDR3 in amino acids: CASIEGGVNTEAFF. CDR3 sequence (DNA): TGTGCCAGCATTGAGGGGGGCGTAAACACTGAAGCTTTCTTT.

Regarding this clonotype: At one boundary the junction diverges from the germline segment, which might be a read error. CDR3 in amino acids: CASSLSLGETGCDEQYF. The CDR3 bases are TGTGCTAGCAGCTTATCCCTAGGTGAGACAGGTTGTGATGAGCAGTACTTC. The V and J genes are TRBV7-9 and TRBJ2-5, with a possible D match to TRBD1 (6 bases). CDR3 length equals 17 residues. Germline V gives CDR1 SEHNR, CDR2 FQNEAQ (reference sequence).

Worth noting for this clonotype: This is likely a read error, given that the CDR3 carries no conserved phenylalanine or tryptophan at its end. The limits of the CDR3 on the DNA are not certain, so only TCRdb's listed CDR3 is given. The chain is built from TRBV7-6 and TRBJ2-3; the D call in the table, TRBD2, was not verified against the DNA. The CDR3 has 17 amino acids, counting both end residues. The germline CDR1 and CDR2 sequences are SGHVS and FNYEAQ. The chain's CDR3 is CASSPTGGGGETQYFGP.

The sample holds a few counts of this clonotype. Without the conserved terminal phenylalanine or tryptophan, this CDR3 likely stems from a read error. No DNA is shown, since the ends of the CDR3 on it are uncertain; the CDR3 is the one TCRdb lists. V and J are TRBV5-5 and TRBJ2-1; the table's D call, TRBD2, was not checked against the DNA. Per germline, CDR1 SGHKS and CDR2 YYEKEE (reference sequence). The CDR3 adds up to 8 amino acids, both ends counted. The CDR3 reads CASSLGLS.

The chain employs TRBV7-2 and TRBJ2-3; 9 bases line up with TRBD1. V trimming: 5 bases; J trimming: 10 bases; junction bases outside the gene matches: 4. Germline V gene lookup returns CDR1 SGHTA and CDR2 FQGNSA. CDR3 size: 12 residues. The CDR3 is CASSQTGGPQYF. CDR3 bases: TGTGCCAGCAGCCAGACAGGGGGACCGCAGTATTTT.

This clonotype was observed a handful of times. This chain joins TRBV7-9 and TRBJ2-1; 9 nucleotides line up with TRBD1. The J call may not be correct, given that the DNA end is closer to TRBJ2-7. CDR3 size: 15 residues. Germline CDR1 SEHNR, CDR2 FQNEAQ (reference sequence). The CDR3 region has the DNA TGTGCCAGCAGCTCTGGGACAGGGATCTACAATGAGCAGTACTTC. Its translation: CASSSGTGIYNEQYF.

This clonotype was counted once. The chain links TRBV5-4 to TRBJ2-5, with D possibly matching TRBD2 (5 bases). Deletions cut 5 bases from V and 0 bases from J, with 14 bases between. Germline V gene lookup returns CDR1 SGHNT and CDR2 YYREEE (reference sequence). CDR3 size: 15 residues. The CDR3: CASRQDLTYQETQYF. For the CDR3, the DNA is TGTGCCAGCAGGCAGGACTTGACGTACCAAGAGACCCAGTACTTC. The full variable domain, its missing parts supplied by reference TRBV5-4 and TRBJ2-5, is ETGVTQSPTHLIKTRGQQVTLRCSSQSGHNTVSWYQQALGQGPQFIFQYYREEENGRGNFPPRFSGLQFPNYSSELNVNALELDDSALYLCASRQDLTYQETQYFGPGTRLLVL.

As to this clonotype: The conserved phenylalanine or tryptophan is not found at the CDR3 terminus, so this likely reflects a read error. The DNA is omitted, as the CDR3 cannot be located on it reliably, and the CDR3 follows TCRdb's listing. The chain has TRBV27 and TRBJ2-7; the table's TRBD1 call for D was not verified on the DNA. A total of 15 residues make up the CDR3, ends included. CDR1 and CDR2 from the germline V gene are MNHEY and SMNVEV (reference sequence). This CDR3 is CASTSTGTYGYTFGS.

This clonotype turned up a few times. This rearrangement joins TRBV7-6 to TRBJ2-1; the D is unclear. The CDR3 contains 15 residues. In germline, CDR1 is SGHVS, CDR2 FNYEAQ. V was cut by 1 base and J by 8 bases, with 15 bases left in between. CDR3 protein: CASSLGAGNRDEQFF. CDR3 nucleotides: TGTGCCAGCAGCTTAGGGGCCGGAAATAGGGATGAGCAGTTCTTC.

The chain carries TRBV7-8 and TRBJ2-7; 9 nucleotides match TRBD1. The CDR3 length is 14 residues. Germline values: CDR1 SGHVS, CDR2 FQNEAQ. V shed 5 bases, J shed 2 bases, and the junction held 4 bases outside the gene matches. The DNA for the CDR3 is TGTGCCAGCAGCAACAGACAGGGGGCCTACGAGCAGTACTTC. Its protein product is CASSNRQGAYEQYF. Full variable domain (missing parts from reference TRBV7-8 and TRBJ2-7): GAGVSQSPRYKVAKRGQDVALRCDPISGHVSLFWYQQALGQGPEFLTYFQNEAQLDKSGLPSDRFFAERPEGSVSTLKIQRTQQEDSAVYLCASSNRQGAYEQYFGPGTRLTVT.

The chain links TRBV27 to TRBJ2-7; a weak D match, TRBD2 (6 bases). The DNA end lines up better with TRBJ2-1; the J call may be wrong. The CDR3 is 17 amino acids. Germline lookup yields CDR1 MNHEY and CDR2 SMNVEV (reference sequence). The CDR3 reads CASSPGAGPSSYNEQFF. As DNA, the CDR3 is TGTGCCAGCAGCCCGGGCGCGGGACCGAGCTCCTACAATGAGCAGTTCTTC.